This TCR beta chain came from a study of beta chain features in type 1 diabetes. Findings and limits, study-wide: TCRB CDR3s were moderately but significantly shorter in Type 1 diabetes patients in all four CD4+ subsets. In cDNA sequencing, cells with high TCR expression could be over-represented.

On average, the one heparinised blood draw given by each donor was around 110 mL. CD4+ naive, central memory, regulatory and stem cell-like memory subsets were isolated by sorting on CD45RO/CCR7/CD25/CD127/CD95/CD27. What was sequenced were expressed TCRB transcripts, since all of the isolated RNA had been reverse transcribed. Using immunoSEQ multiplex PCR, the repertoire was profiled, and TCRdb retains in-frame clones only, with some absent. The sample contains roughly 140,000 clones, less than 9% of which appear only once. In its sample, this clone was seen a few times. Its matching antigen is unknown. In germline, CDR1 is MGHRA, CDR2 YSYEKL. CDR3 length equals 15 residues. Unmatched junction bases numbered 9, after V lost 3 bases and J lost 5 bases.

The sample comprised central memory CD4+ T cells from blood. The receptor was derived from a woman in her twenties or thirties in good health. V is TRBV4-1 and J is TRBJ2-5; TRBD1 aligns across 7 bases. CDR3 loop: CASSHPDRVHETQYF. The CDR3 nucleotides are TGCGCCAGCAGCCATCCTGACAGGGTTCATGAGACCCAGTACTTC.